The T cell receptor (beta chain) under discussion was sequenced for a study of blood T cells in healthy people across ages. Study-wide findings and caveats: Roughly linear declines in TCR beta diversity per million T cells occurred with age.

The V gene's germline CDR1 is ENHRY and CDR2 SYGVKD. Trimming shortened V by 3 bases and J by 2 bases, and 8 bases separated the two germline ends. This CDR3 has 15 residues. This clonotype was seen many times. The antigen remains unidentified. Ranging in age from about 6 to 95, the donors were healthy Caucasian individuals from Russia. Alongside a J-beta primer mix, a sample-barcoded 5' primer served in a second PCR lasting 7 to 11 cycles. TCRdb reprocessed the 5' RACE reads with MiXCR, giving one entry per CDR3 protein. The sample lists 590,000 or so distinct CDR3 sequences, about 30% occurring once.

J is TRBJ1-6 and V is TRBV10-3; no reliable D call. This TCR came from a woman older than 75 in good health. Input material: blood. The DNA for the CDR3 is TGTGCCATCAGTGAAAGGGCGGCCTATAATTCACCCCTCCACTTT. As protein: CAISERAAYNSPLHF.